The clone carrying this T cell receptor (beta chain) showed up many times. Its antigen is unidentified. Constant-segment-primed 5'RACE gave TCR alpha and TCR beta cDNA libraries with sample barcodes and UMIs. TCRdb fed the 5' RACE reads into MiXCR, producing one record per CDR3 protein. This sample carries about 200,000 distinct CDR3 sequences, around 8.8% of them seen once, and the ten largest clones take roughly 4%. The sample originates from a study of T-cell memory formation after mild COVID-19. Study-wide results and limits: The authors did not confirm SARS-CoV-2 specificity of second-wave clones peaking day 37.

What was sequenced was PBMCs or a T cell subset sorted from them (not recorded which). This TCR was recovered from a man younger than 35 who had mild COVID-19 (a few samples of this study predate the infection). Cell type and time point are not known.

The CDR3 spells CASMDSSPRETQYF. The CDR3 DNA is TGTGCCAGCATGGACAGCTCCCCTAGAGAGACCCAGTACTTC. The chain couples TRBV2 to TRBJ2-5; tentative D call: TRBD1 (6 bases). V dropped 7 bases and J dropped 4 bases, with 16 bases sitting between them. Germline CDR1 is SNHLY and CDR2 is FYNNEI. This CDR3 region has 14 residues.